This entry describes one T cell receptor beta chain. The data were taken from a study of CD8 T cells in Susac syndrome. Sequencing of TCR beta covered CD8+ and CD4+ T cells obtained from blood. Patients having Susac syndrome satisfied recently defined diagnostic criteria for definite or probable disease. RNA, at about 0.45 to 1 ug, was reverse transcribed with random hexamers. TCRdb re-called the immunoSEQ multiplex PCR reads with MiXCR, one entry per CDR3 protein. Found here are under 200,000 distinct CDR3 sequences, 94% of them singletons; the top ten hold 0.12%. Germline V gene sequence: CDR1 SQVTM, CDR2 ANQGSEA. This CDR3 region has 14 residues. Trimming took 7 bases from V and 2 from J; bases not matched to a gene: 6.

Specimen: CD4+ T cells from PBMCs. The chain carries TRBV29-1 and TRBJ1-5, with 9 bases lining up with TRBD1. The source is a human donor with Susac syndrome. The CDR3 sequence: CSAVDRGGNQPQHF. The CDR3 DNA sequence: TGCAGCGCCGTGGACAGGGGCGGCAATCAGCCCCAGCATTTT.